This TCR beta chain came from a study of control samples from healthy donors and cancer patients. Repertoires were generated with immunoSEQ multiplex PCR, while TCRdb's copy carries only in-frame clones and drops some. This repertoire shows approximately 110,000 clones, under 90% found once; its top ten account for about 13%. The CDR3 totals 13 residues. In germline, CDR1 is MNHEY, CDR2 SVGEGT. Between the trimmed V and J ends, which lost 2 bases and 7 bases, there was a span of 9 bases. The receptor's source is a woman in her fifties or sixties in good health. Sequenced: blood. The chain recombines TRBV6-2 or TRBV6-3 with TRBJ2-1, with D unresolved. The CDR3 DNA sequence: TGTGCCAGCAGTTACACCGTGGGGAATGAGCAGTTCTTC. Amino acid sequence: CASSYTVGNEQFF.